The 20 T cell receptor beta chains below come from one sample, sequenced in a study of blood T cells in healthy people across ages (dated by TCRdb to the mid-2010s). Library creation used 5' RACE. Sequencing instrument: Illumina HiSeq 2500. The second PCR ran for roughly 7 to 12 cycles and used a J-beta primer mix along with a sample-barcoded 5' primer. In-frame beta chains were kept once TCRdb had trimmed the public reads at Q25 with fastp and called clones with MiXCR. All rows with the same CDR3 protein become a single entry with the most common DNA and genes. This sample lists under 2,000,000 distinct CDR3 sequences; roughly 52% were detected once. The ten largest clones add up to approximately 2% of the sample. Sequenced sample: blood. The source of these receptors is a woman between 35 and 50 years old in good health.

This chain connects TRBV10-3 to TRBJ1-4; D uncertain. Germline V gene lookup returns CDR1 ENHRY and CDR2 SYGVKD. The CDR3 spans 13 residues. V was pared by 8 bases and J by 3 bases, with 10 bases between. CDR3: CAIRRAANEKLFF. The CDR3 DNA reads as TGTGCCATCCGCCGCGCGGCTAATGAAAAACTGTTTTTT.

The rearrangement uses TRBV20-1 and TRBJ2-7; maybe TRBD1 (6 bases). CDR1 is DFQATT, CDR2 SNEGSKA, per germline (reference sequence). This CDR3 has 13 residues. Here the CDR3 reads CPKGGQIPYEQYF. CDR3 sequence (DNA): TGCCCCAAAGGAGGACAGATCCCCTACGAGCAGTACTTC.

This chain joins TRBV7-3 and TRBJ2-5; D ambiguous. The CDR3 consists of 13 residues. The V end lost 0 bases, the J end lost 5 bases, and 7 bases lay between the germline ends. Germline V gene sequence: CDR1 SGHTA, CDR2 FQGTGA. The CDR3 DNA follows: TGTGCCAGCAGCTTAACAGATTCCGAGACCCAGTACTTC. Translated: CASSLTDSETQYF.

V is TRBV24-1 and J is TRBJ1-1; maybe TRBD1 (5 bases). Trimming cost V 4 bases and J 11 bases, with 19 bases left between them. Germline CDR1 reads KGHDR; CDR2 reads SFDVKD. The CDR3 extends over 14 amino acids. In DNA form, the CDR3 reads TGTGCCACCAGTGAGGACGGGGCCCCTGGGTTGGCTTTCTTT. Translation: CATSEDGAPGLAFF.

This clonotype was seen more than once but under ten times. The J gene is TRBJ1-6, the V gene TRBV7-2, with D possibly matching TRBD1 (5 bases). Germline CDR1 reads SGHTA; CDR2 reads FQGNSA. Deletions cut 5 bases from V and 10 bases from J, with 21 bases between. The CDR3 sequence is 16 residues long. The CDR3 here is CASSLAPRGVGSPLHF. DNA of the CDR3: TGTGCCAGCAGCCTTGCCCCGCGGGGGGTCGGGTCACCCCTCCACTTT.

The V call is TRBV4-2, the J call TRBJ2-5, with TRBD2 identical over 12 bases. The V gene end was trimmed by 1 base and the J gene end by 5 bases; junction bases not matched to a gene: 8. This CDR3 spans 17 amino acids. In germline, CDR1 is LGHNA, CDR2 YNFKEQ. This CDR3 is CASSQALAGGRGETQYF. CDR3 sequence (DNA): TGTGCCAGCAGCCAAGCCCTAGCGGGGGGGCGTGGTGAGACCCAGTACTTC.

The sample holds a few counts of this clonotype. The chain employs TRBV6-2 or TRBV6-3 and TRBJ2-1; the match to TRBD2 covers 13 bases. The CDR3 contains 12 residues. The V gene end was trimmed by 6 bases and the J gene end by 12 bases; junction bases not matched to a gene: 2. Germline assignment: CDR1 MNHEY and CDR2 SVGEGT. The CDR3 region is CASRRLAGGQFF. In nucleotides, the CDR3 is TGTGCCAGCAGACGACTAGCGGGGGGGCAGTTCTTC.

The chain employs TRBV6-6 and TRBJ2-5; a weak D match, TRBD2 (6 bases). The germline gives CDR1 MNHNY, CDR2 SVGAGI (reference sequence). V was clipped by 2 bases and J by 11 bases, with 27 bases between them. The CDR3 runs to 17 residues. The CDR3 sequence: CASSYQGRDSTNNEQYF. The CDR3 DNA reads TGTGCCAGCAGTTACCAGGGCCGGGACTCGACTAACAATGAGCAGTACTTC.

A note on this clonotype: Germline and junction disagree at one end, which may indicate a read error. The chain uses TRBV7-9 and TRBJ2-3; 9 nucleotides agree with TRBD2. CDR1 and CDR2 (germline): SEHNR, FQNEAQ (reference sequence). This CDR3 has 15 amino acids. CDR3 protein: CASRVTSGGRDAQYF. CDR3 bases: TGTGCCAGCAGGGTGACTAGCGGAGGACGAGATGCGCAGTATTTT. The variable domain in full, with the rest retrieved from reference TRBV7-9 and TRBJ2-3, is DTGVSQNPRHKITKRGQNVTFRCDPISEHNRLYWYRQTLGQGPEFLTYFQNEAQLEKSRLLSDRFSAERPKGSFSTLEIQRTEQGDSAMYLCASRVTSGGRDAQYFGPGTRLTVL.

The rearrangement joins TRBV29-1 to TRBJ1-5; D is unclear. Trimming cost V 6 bases and J 9 bases, with 18 bases left between them. The germline CDR1 and CDR2 sequences are SQVTM and ANQGSEA. This CDR3 is 13 amino acids long. This CDR3 reads CSVQVRSLGPQHF. CDR3 in DNA: TGCAGCGTCCAGGTGAGGTCCCTCGGGCCCCAGCATTTT.

CDR3 region: CASSPTTETQFF. CDR3 bases: TGTGCCAGCAGTCCAACTACGGAGACCCAGTTCTTC. The rearrangement joins TRBV6-2 or TRBV6-3 to TRBJ2-1, with D uncertain. This CDR3 has 12 residues. Germline V gene lookup returns CDR1 MNHEY and CDR2 SVGEGT. The V gene lost 5 bases and the J gene lost 13 bases, with 15 bases spanning the gap.

The chain is built from TRBV7-9 and TRBJ2-7; D could derive from TRBD1 or TRBD2 (6 bases each). The V end lost 5 bases, the J end lost 7 bases, and 21 bases lay between the germline ends. The germline gives CDR1 SEHNR, CDR2 FQNEAQ (reference sequence). This CDR3 has 15 amino acids. CDR3 coding DNA: TGTGCCAGCAGCACCACGGGGGCAGCGTACAATGAGCAGTACTTC. Amino acids: CASSTTGAAYNEQYF.

The V call is TRBV29-1, the J call TRBJ2-1, with D perhaps TRBD1 (5 bases). The V gene lost 5 bases and the J gene lost 14 bases, with 19 bases spanning the gap. This CDR3 region has 12 residues. Germline CDR1 and CDR2: SQVTM and ANQGSEA. The CDR3 region is CSVQGLGCSEFF. CDR3 DNA: TGCAGCGTTCAGGGATTAGGTTGTAGTGAGTTCTTC.

The chain is built from TRBV20-1 and TRBJ2-5, with 14 bases fitting TRBD2. The length of the CDR3 is 15 residues. Germline V gene lookup returns CDR1 DFQATT and CDR2 SNEGSKA (reference sequence). V trimming: 3 bases; J trimming: 6 bases; junction bases outside the gene matches: 6. CDR3 nucleotide sequence: TGCAGTGCTAGGACTAGCGGGGGGGCAAGGAAGACCCAGTACTTC. Its translation: CSARTSGGARKTQYF.

The V gene is TRBV6-1, the J gene TRBJ2-3; D remains ambiguous. V lost 2 bases to trimming and J lost 6 bases, with 6 bases between them. This CDR3 is 12 amino acids long. Germline CDR1 is MNHNS and CDR2 is SASEGT. The CDR3 reads CASSEMSDTQYF. CDR3 in DNA: TGTGCCAGCAGTGAAATGTCTGATACGCAGTATTTT.

The rearrangement links TRBV6-5 to TRBJ1-4; weak D call: TRBD1 (6 bases). There are 14 residues in the CDR3. V shed 5 bases and J shed 6 bases, with 13 bases lying between them. Germline CDR1 is MNHEY and CDR2 is SVGAGI. The CDR3 region is CASSDQGPHEKLFF. CDR3 coding DNA: TGTGCCAGCAGTGACCAGGGGCCCCATGAAAAACTGTTTTTT.

This chain links TRBV3-1 with TRBJ2-5; 8 nucleotides line up with TRBD1. Per the germline V gene, CDR1 is LGHDT and CDR2 is YNNKEL (reference sequence). The CDR3 extends over 17 amino acids. V dropped 1 base and J dropped 4; count of bases not matched to a gene: 11. CDR3 sequence: CASSQAERTGRRETQYF. The CDR3 region has the DNA TGTGCCAGCAGCCAAGCCGAGAGGACAGGGAGGAGAGAGACCCAGTACTTC.

This clonotype appeared a few times. The rearrangement links TRBV7-2 to TRBJ2-7, with TRBD2 as a possible D gene (5 bases). Germline values: CDR1 SGHTA, CDR2 FQGNSA. V was cut by 2 bases and J by 2 bases, with 10 bases left in between. The CDR3 is 14 amino acids. The CDR3 coding sequence is TGTGCCAGCAGCTTAATCCTCGGGACCTACGAGCAGTACTTC. Its translation is CASSLILGTYEQYF. Together with reference TRBV7-2 and TRBJ2-7, the CDR3 gives the full variable domain: GAGVSQSPSNKVTEKGKDVELRCDPISGHTALYWYRQSLGQGLEFLIYFQGNSAPDKSGLPSDRFSAERTGGSVSTLTIQRTQQEDSAVYLCASSLILGTYEQYFGPGTRLTVT.

This clonotype was seen a few times. This chain uses TRBV3-1 with TRBJ2-5, with unresolved D. This CDR3 is built from 13 residues. The germline V gene has CDR1 LGHDT and CDR2 YNNKEL (reference sequence). V was trimmed by 5 bases and J by 5 bases, leaving 12 bases between them. Here the CDR3 reads CASSTQLGETQYF. As DNA, the CDR3 is TGTGCCAGCAGCACCCAGCTTGGGGAGACCCAGTACTTC.

This clonotype was counted a few times. The chain couples TRBV4-3 to TRBJ1-2, with a tentative D call TRBD1 (5 bases). The CDR3 has 15 amino acids. Trimming shortened V by 4 bases and J by 3 bases, and 15 bases separated the two germline ends. Per germline, CDR1 LGHNA and CDR2 YSLEER. The CDR3 DNA reads as TGCGCCAGCAGCCCCTTCCGGCAGGGACACTATGGCTACACCTTC. Translating it yields CASSPFRQGHYGYTF.